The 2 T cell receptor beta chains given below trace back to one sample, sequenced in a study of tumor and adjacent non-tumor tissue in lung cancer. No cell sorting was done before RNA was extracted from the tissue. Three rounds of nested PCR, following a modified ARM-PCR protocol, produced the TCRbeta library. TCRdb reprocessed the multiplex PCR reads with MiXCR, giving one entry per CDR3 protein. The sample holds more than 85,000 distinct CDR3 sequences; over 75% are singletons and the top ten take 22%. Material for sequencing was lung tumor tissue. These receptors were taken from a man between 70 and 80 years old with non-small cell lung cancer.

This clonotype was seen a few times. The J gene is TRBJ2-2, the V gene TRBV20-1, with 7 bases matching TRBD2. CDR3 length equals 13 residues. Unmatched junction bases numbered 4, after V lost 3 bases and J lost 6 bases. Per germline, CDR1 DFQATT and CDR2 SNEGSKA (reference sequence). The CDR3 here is CSASEGGAGELFF. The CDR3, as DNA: TGCAGTGCTAGTGAGGGAGGGGCCGGGGAGCTGTTTTTT.

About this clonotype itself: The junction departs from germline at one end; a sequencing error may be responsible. The CDR3 is CASSSRDSVHEQYF. The CDR3 region has the DNA TGTGCCAGTAGCTCCCGGGACAGTGTCCACGAGCAGTACTTC. The gene calls are TRBV7-8 and TRBJ2-7, with 7 bases identical to TRBD1. This CDR3 comprises 14 residues. The germline V gene has CDR1 SGHVS and CDR2 FQNEAQ.